These T cell receptor beta chains were read from a single sample in a study of blood T cells in healthy people across ages. TCRdb re-called the 5' RACE reads through MiXCR, storing one row per CDR3 protein. The sample has more than 750,000 distinct CDR3 sequences, under 35% seen once. These data were also reused for a study on T cells of mothers and their children.

Sequenced input: blood. The receptors were gathered from a woman between 40 and 50 years old in good health. Both conserved end residues are part of each CDR3. The order of the fields is J gene, V gene, CDR3 protein.

J: TRBJ1-1
V: TRBV7-9
CDR3: CASSVPGLNTEAFF

J: TRBJ1-1
V: TRBV15
CDR3: CATSREWGDTEAFF

J: TRBJ2-7
V: TRBV7-2
CDR3: CASSSPNGRREQYF

J: TRBJ1-1
V: TRBV2
CDR3: CASRGQGAMATEAFF

J: TRBJ2-3
V: TRBV5-1
CDR3: CASSTGPADTQYF

J: TRBJ2-2
V: TRBV6-2/TRBV6-3
CDR3: CASSRFDRVGTGELFF

J: TRBJ2-7
V: TRBV29-1
CDR3: CSVEDPGTGIYEQYF

J: TRBJ2-1
V: TRBV7-3
CDR3: CASSSAMPEYNEQFF

J: TRBJ1-6
V: TRBV12-3/TRBV12-4
CDR3: CASSLGRTGSPLHF

J: TRBJ2-3
V: TRBV18
CDR3: CASSPQPGTDTQYF

J: TRBJ1-2
V: TRBV6-5
CDR3: CASSYNRAANYGYTF

J: TRBJ2-3
V: TRBV20-1
CDR3: CSAKMWASGKTDTQYF

J: TRBJ1-1
V: TRBV29-1
CDR3: CSVVAGDTEAFF

J: TRBJ1-5
V: TRBV7-9
CDR3: CASSYTGDSNQPQHF

J: TRBJ2-7
V: TRBV4-3
CDR3: CASSQGGTGGERYEQYF

J: TRBJ2-5
V: TRBV5-1
CDR3: CASSYRPQETQYF

J: TRBJ2-7
V: TRBV12-3/TRBV12-4
CDR3: CASSRDLGQGYYEQYF

J: TRBJ1-1
V: TRBV7-2
CDR3: CASSSGTGVWGTEAFF

J: TRBJ2-7
V: TRBV7-9
CDR3: CASSLVSFRPYEQYF

J: TRBJ2-6
V: TRBV6-4
CDR3: CASITSTSGAPPSGANVLTF

J: TRBJ2-7
V: TRBV4-1
CDR3: CASARTRQSSSYEQYF

J: TRBJ2-7
V: TRBV11-3
CDR3: CASSPTGRRGYEQYF

J: TRBJ1-5
V: TRBV9
CDR3: CASSGRGSSQPQHF

J: TRBJ2-1
V: TRBV30
CDR3: CAWSGLPGLAVWTYNEQFF

J: -
V: TRBV3-1
CDR3: CASSQGLKGDEQYF

J: TRBJ1-1
V: TRBV6-2/TRBV6-3
CDR3: CASRDSGTRGYTEAFF

J: TRBJ2-7
V: TRBV7-9
CDR3: CASSGDPFYEQYF

J: TRBJ1-2
V: TRBV29-1
CDR3: CNVEVFAGTYGYTF

J: TRBJ2-5
V: TRBV6-5
CDR3: CASSYLLSAQETQYF

J: TRBJ2-1
V: TRBV12-3/TRBV12-4
CDR3: CASSLGGGDRDNEQFF

J: TRBJ1-6
V: TRBV20-1
CDR3: CSARDTRPGGRNSPLHF

J: TRBJ1-2
V: TRBV5-1
CDR3: CASSLEAGGRFYGYTF

J: TRBJ1-2
V: TRBV7-8
CDR3: CASSFTQKTARNYGYTF

J: -
V: TRBV3-1
CDR3: CASSQDSWWDRGQREQYF

J: TRBJ2-4
V: TRBV6-5
CDR3: CASRPGDSKNIQYF

J: TRBJ1-2
V: TRBV13
CDR3: CASSSTDPVPRDSGYTF

J: TRBJ2-3
V: TRBV12-3/TRBV12-4
CDR3: CASSLAGSDAQYF

J: TRBJ1-2
V: TRBV14
CDR3: CASSQQMTAGYTF

J: TRBJ1-1
V: TRBV7-9
CDR3: CASSLAGFADTEAFF

J: TRBJ1-4
V: TRBV13
CDR3: CVSSLRRGEKLFF

J: TRBJ2-3
V: TRBV7-3
CDR3: CASSRFGGLTDTQYF

J: TRBJ2-1
V: TRBV20-1
CDR3: CSARDSGQGGYNEQFF

J: TRBJ2-2
V: TRBV7-3
CDR3: CASSLTGGLNTGELFF

J: TRBJ1-4
V: TRBV12-3/TRBV12-4
CDR3: CASIASDEKLFF

J: TRBJ2-1
V: TRBV6-4
CDR3: CASSDSGGGYNEQFF

J: TRBJ1-1
V: TRBV4-1
CDR3: CASSQAYRGRLGSMNTEAFF

J: TRBJ2-3
V: TRBV6-6
CDR3: CASNWAAYTDTQYF

J: TRBJ2-7
V: TRBV28
CDR3: CASSLEATDSYEQYF

J: TRBJ2-3
V: TRBV7-2
CDR3: CANSKRTGGTDTQYF

J: TRBJ1-1
V: TRBV4-2
CDR3: CASSQGAARDTEAFF